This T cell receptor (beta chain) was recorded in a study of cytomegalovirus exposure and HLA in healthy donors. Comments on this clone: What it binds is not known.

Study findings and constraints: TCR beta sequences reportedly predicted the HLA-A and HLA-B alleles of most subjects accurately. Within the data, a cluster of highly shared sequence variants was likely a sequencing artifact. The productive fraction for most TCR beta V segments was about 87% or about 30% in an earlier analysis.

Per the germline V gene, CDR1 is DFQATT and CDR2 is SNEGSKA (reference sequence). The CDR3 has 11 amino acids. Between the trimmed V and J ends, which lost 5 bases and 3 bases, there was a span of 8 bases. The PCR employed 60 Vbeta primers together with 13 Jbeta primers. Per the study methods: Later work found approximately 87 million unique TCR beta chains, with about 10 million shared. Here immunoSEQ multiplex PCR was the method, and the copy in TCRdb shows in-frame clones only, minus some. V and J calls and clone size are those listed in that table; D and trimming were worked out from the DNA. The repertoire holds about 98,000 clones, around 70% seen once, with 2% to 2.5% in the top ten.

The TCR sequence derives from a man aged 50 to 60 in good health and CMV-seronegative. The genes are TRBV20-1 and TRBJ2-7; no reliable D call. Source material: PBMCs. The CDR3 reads CSAELYYEQYF. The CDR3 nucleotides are TGCAGTGCTGAACTGTACTACGAGCAGTACTTC.